This T cell receptor (beta chain) emerged from a study of blood T cell repertoires in COVID-19. Across the whole study: Samples came from the United States, Italy and Spain, spanning acute and convalescent COVID-19. In each case, the material was cDNA or gDNA derived from T cells, B-cell-depleted T cells, or PBMCs.

The authors' processing: Amplification of reference gene primers was used by the study to estimate nucleated cell counts. The assay was immunoSEQ multiplex PCR, and TCRdb's table has in-frame clones only and misses some. The V and J calls and clone size were taken over from that table, and D and trimming were inferred from the DNA. The table includes about 190,000 clones, around four fifths detected once. The CDR3 is 15 amino acids. The ends were cut back, 1 base at V and 0 bases at J, with 7 bases in the middle. The germline V gene encodes CDR1 LNHNV and CDR2 YYDKDF (reference sequence). The rearrangement links TRBV15 to TRBJ1-3, with TRBD1 as a possible D gene (5 bases). Specimen: peripheral blood. The sequence was collected from a human donor in a cohort sampled during active COVID-19. The CDR3 sequence is CATSRAQASGNTIYF. CDR3 nucleotide sequence: TGTGCCACCAGCAGAGCACAGGCCTCTGGAAACACCATATATTTT. Full variable domain (outside the CDR3, taken from reference TRBV15 and TRBJ1-3): DAMVIQNPRYQVTQFGKPVTLSCSQTLNHNVMYWYQQKSSQAPKLLFHYYDKDFNNEADTPDNFQSRRPNTSFCFLDIRSPGLGDTAMYLCATSRAQASGNTIYFGEGSWLTVV.